Sequencing of this TCR beta chain was carried out in a study of blood T cell repertoires in COVID-19. Study summary: The study drew acute and convalescent COVID-19 samples from the United States, Italy and Spain. Nucleic acid was either cDNA or gDNA, and it came from T cells, B-cell-depleted T cells, or PBMCs.

Trimming at V came to 6 bases and at J to 3 bases, leaving 7 bases not matched to a gene. The CDR3 spans 15 residues. CDR1 and CDR2 (germline): SNHLY, FYNNEI. Source study methods: It was from reference gene primer amplification that nucleated cell counts were estimated. Data came from immunoSEQ multiplex PCR; TCRdb stores just in-frame clones and leaves some out. V and J calls plus clone size are reproduced from that table; the DNA served to infer D and trimming. The sample shows under 500,000 clones, around nine tenths of them seen only once. Source material: peripheral blood. The chain joins TRBV2 to TRBJ1-3, with TRBD1 identical over 8 bases. The receptor's source is a woman aged 25-40 years with acute or convalescent COVID-19. The CDR3: CASRLDRAGGNTIYF. For the CDR3, the DNA is TGTGCCAGCAGGTTGGACAGGGCCGGTGGAAACACCATATATTTT.